These 20 T cell receptor beta chains originate from one sample sequenced in a study of T cell changes during pregnancy in multiple sclerosis (dated by TCRdb to between 2018 and 2021). The method was the immunoSEQ multiplex PCR assay. Sourced from immuneACCESS, this table was stored by TCRdb with only in-frame sequences that have V and J called. A share of the clones is absent; for the studies checked, an unresolved V gene accounts for under half, and the remainder has no known explanation. This sample holds about 120,000 clones; approximately 93% were observed only once. The ten largest clones capture under 7% of the sample. This specimen was peripheral blood, taken before pregnancy. Every receptor here comes from a female donor with multiple sclerosis, enrolled in a pregnancy study.

The chain is built from TRBV7-2 and TRBJ2-5; 8 bases align to TRBD1. J gave up 3 bases and V 0 bases, and 6 bases lay outside the gene matches. Germline assignment: CDR1 SGHTA and CDR2 FQGNSA. This CDR3 spans 16 amino acids. The chain's CDR3 is CASSLAGTGIKETQYF. CDR3 DNA sequence: TGTGCCAGCAGCTTAGCTGGGACAGGAATAAAAGAGACCCAGTACTTC.

This clone appeared a single time. The genes are TRBV18 and TRBJ2-1; TRBD2 matches at 10 bases. Per the germline V gene, CDR1 is KGHSH and CDR2 is LQKENI. CDR3 size: 16 residues. Unmatched junction bases numbered 3, after V lost 4 bases and J lost 0 bases. CDR3: CASSQERGGSYNEQFF. DNA for the CDR3: TGTGCCAGCTCACAGGAGCGGGGGGGCTCCTACAATGAGCAGTTCTTC.

The chain combines TRBV19 with TRBJ1-5, with 12 nucleotides matching TRBD1. Per the germline V gene, CDR1 is LNHDA and CDR2 is SQIVND (reference sequence). There are 15 residues in the CDR3. Trimming cost V 5 bases and J 7 bases; bases outside gene matches: 6. CDR3 protein: CASSPGTGGEQPQHF. The CDR3, as DNA: TGTGCCAGTAGTCCCGGGACAGGGGGCGAACAGCCCCAGCATTTT.

The V and J genes are TRBV7-9 and TRBJ2-7, with 7 bases lining up with TRBD1. The CDR3 is made up of 15 amino acids. V lost 1 base and J lost 3; bases outside the gene matches: 6. Germline lookup yields CDR1 SEHNR and CDR2 FQNEAQ (reference sequence). The CDR3 nucleotides are TGTGCCAGCAGCTTAGACACAGGGGCAAGCTACGAGCAGTACTTC. This sequence encodes CASSLDTGASYEQYF.

The chain links TRBV9 to TRBJ1-2; D ambiguous. Trimming cost V 4 bases and J 4 bases, with 17 bases left between them. The CDR3 has 15 residues. CDR1 is SGDLS, CDR2 YYNGEE, per germline. The CDR3 DNA is TGTGCCAGCAGCCCCCGGGTATCCAGCACCTATGGCTACACCTTC. Amino acid sequence: CASSPRVSSTYGYTF.

The genes are TRBV5-1 and TRBJ2-1, with TRBD2 matching 14 bases. CDR3 size: 16 residues. After removal of 3 bases from V and 12 bases from J, the junction contained 11 bases not matched to a gene. CDR1 is SGHRS and CDR2 is YFSETQ in the germline V gene. The CDR3 region is CASSSIGTSGGNPQFF. The CDR3 DNA is TGCGCCAGCAGCTCTATCGGGACTAGCGGGGGCAACCCGCAGTTCTTC.

The V gene is TRBV5-4, the J gene TRBJ2-7; 11 bases align to TRBD1. CDR3 length: 16 amino acids. The J segment lost 0 bases and the V segment lost 4 bases, leaving 6 bases of the junction unmatched. Germline CDR1 is SGHNT and CDR2 is YYREEE (reference sequence). This chain's CDR3 is CASSHTGTGGSYEQYF. The CDR3 bases are TGTGCCAGCAGCCACACTGGGACAGGGGGCTCCTACGAGCAGTACTTC.

The V gene is TRBV6-1, the J gene TRBJ1-2; 9 bases agree with TRBD1. The germline V gene has CDR1 MNHNS and CDR2 SASEGT. With 3 bases clipped from V and 8 bases from J, the junction kept 4 bases outside the gene matches. The CDR3 has 13 residues. The CDR3 nucleotides read TGTGCCAGCAGTGAGAGGGACAGGGTCGGCTACACCTTC. Encoded protein: CASSERDRVGYTF.

This clone was detected a few times. The chain couples TRBV2 to TRBJ1-2; no definite D call. V lost 7 bases and J 1 base, leaving 4 bases between the germline ends. Per germline, CDR1 SNHLY and CDR2 FYNNEI. The CDR3 consists of 11 residues. CDR3 in DNA: TGTGCCAGCAACAGTAACTATGGCTACACCTTC. This encodes CASNSNYGYTF. Using reference TRBV2 and TRBJ1-2 for the parts outside the CDR3, the full variable domain is EPEVTQTPSHQVTQMGQEVILRCVPISNHLYFYWYRQILGQKVEFLVSFYNNEISEKSEIFDDQFSVERPDGSNFTLKIRSTKLEDSAMYFCASNSNYGYTFGSGTRLTVV.

The chain carries TRBV5-4 and TRBJ1-2; 7 bases map to TRBD1. The CDR3 spans 16 residues. V dropped 4 bases and J dropped 4; count of bases not matched to a gene: 13. From germline, CDR1 is SGHNT and CDR2 YYREEE (reference sequence). CDR3 bases: TGTGCCAGCAGCCCTCATCGTCGACAGGGAGGCTATGGCTACACCTTC. This encodes CASSPHRRQGGYGYTF.

V is TRBV11-2 and J is TRBJ2-1; 7 bases align to TRBD2. J lost 4 bases, V lost 7 bases, and 7 bases had no gene match. Germline CDR1 and CDR2: SGHAT and FQNNGV. This CDR3 comprises 14 residues. Here the CDR3 reads CASTWGTKYNEQFF. The CDR3 coding sequence is TGTGCCAGCACATGGGGGACTAAATACAATGAGCAGTTCTTC. Full variable domain (rest looked up from reference TRBV11-2 and TRBJ2-1): EAGVAQSPRYKIIEKRQSVAFWCNPISGHATLYWYQQILGQGPKLLIQFQNNGVVDDSQLPKDRFSAERLKGVDSTLKIQPAKLEDSAVYLCASTWGTKYNEQFFGPGTRLTVL.

V and J are TRBV30 and TRBJ1-2; D call uncertain. The CDR3 has 13 residues. Trimming took 0 bases from V and 2 from J, leaving 7 bases between them. Germline V gene sequence: CDR1 GTSNPN, CDR2 SVGIG (reference sequence). The DNA of the CDR3 is TGTGCCTGGAGTGTCCTAGAAAACTATGGCTACACCTTC. This sequence encodes CAWSVLENYGYTF.

The chain links TRBV9 to TRBJ1-2; 9 positions match TRBD1. The germline V gene has CDR1 SGDLS and CDR2 YYNGEE. V trimming: 0 bases; J trimming: 4 bases; junction bases outside the gene matches: 4. CDR3 length: 15 residues. The chain's CDR3 is CASSVEQGAGYGYTF. The CDR3, as DNA: TGTGCCAGCAGCGTAGAACAGGGGGCGGGCTATGGCTACACCTTC.

The V and J genes are TRBV5-1 and TRBJ2-6; TRBD1 aligns across 12 bases. CDR3 length: 19 amino acids. V gave up 4 bases and J gave up 2 bases; unmatched junction bases: 10. CDR1 and CDR2 (germline): SGHRS, YFSETQ. In nucleotides, the CDR3 is TGCGCCAGCAGCCGAGACCCGGGACAGGGGGCTACTGGGGCCAACGTCCTGACTTTC. Protein sequence: CASSRDPGQGATGANVLTF.

The CDR3 region has the DNA TGCGCCAGCAGCCGAGGGGACAGTTTCGTCACTGAAGCTTTCTTT. This encodes CASSRGDSFVTEAFF. The chain links TRBV4-1 to TRBJ1-1; 7 nucleotides match TRBD1. Germline loops: CDR1 MGHRA, CDR2 YSYEKL. The CDR3 has 15 amino acids. The junction had 9 bases not matched to a gene; V was cut back by 4 bases and J by 4 bases.

The rearrangement joins TRBV9 to TRBJ2-7; weak D call: TRBD2 (5 bases). V shed 0 bases and J shed 0 bases, with 10 bases lying between them. In germline, CDR1 is SGDLS, CDR2 YYNGEE. CDR3 length equals 15 residues. The chain's CDR3 is CASSVGSGSSYEQYF. The CDR3 nucleotides are TGTGCCAGCAGCGTAGGGAGCGGCTCCTCCTACGAGCAGTACTTC.

CDR3 protein: CASSLLGGNYGYTF. DNA for the CDR3: TGTGCCAGCAGCTTGCTAGGGGGAAACTATGGCTACACCTTC. The V call is TRBV5-8, the J call TRBJ1-2; tentatively, D is TRBD1 (6 bases). V gave up 1 base and J gave up 2 bases, with 9 bases separating them. Looked up from germline, CDR1 is SGHTS and CDR2 is YDEGEE. The CDR3 contains 14 residues.

V usage is TRBV7-2 and J usage is TRBJ1-1; no firm D call. This CDR3 is built from 14 residues. CDR1 and CDR2 from the germline V gene are SGHTA and FQGNSA. The V and J ends lost 1 base and 2 bases respectively, with 8 bases between them. CDR3 loop: CASSLETTNTEAFF. The CDR3 DNA sequence: TGTGCCAGCAGCTTAGAAACGACTAACACTGAAGCTTTCTTT.

This clone is a singleton in its sample. V gene TRBV6-4 combines with J gene TRBJ2-3; 8 bases align to TRBD2. Unmatched junction bases numbered 7, after V lost 0 bases and J lost 2 bases. Germline V gene lookup returns CDR1 MRHNA and CDR2 SNTAGT. The CDR3 totals 17 residues. The CDR3 region is CASSDSKKRGFTDTQYF. The CDR3 DNA reads as TGTGCCAGCAGTGACTCGAAAAAGCGGGGGTTCACAGATACGCAGTATTTT.

The chain joins TRBV12-5 to TRBJ2-1, with 11 bases fitting TRBD2. The germline CDR1 and CDR2 sequences are LGHNT and FRNRAP. V trimming: 6 bases; J trimming: 5 bases; junction bases outside the gene matches: 3. The CDR3 runs 14 residues. The CDR3 here is CASGTSGTNNEQFF. CDR3 coding DNA: TGTGCTAGTGGGACTAGCGGGACAAACAATGAGCAGTTCTTC.